The 4 T cell receptor beta chains below come from one sample, sequenced in a study of identical twins. TCRdb ran MiXCR on the 5' RACE reads and lists one entry per CDR3 protein. The top ten hold roughly 1.6% of the sample, which has around 650,000 distinct CDR3 sequences, around 7.5% seen once. The same sample was also studied in work on yellow fever vaccine responses in identical twins.

The sequenced material came from PBMCs. Receptors originate from a woman under 30 in good health.

CDR3 nucleotide sequence: TGTGCCACCAGTGATCCACGGGGACCAGATACGCAGTATTTT. Its translation is CATSDPRGPDTQYF. V is TRBV24-1 and J is TRBJ2-3, with D possibly being TRBD1 or TRBD2 (5 bases each). V lost 3 bases and J 4 bases, leaving 10 bases between the germline ends. Germline CDR1 is KGHDR and CDR2 is SFDVKD. The CDR3 spans 14 residues.

The chain couples TRBV20-1 to TRBJ2-3, with D maybe TRBD2 (6 bases). The CDR3 has 14 amino acids. The V end was cut by 0 bases, the J end by 3 bases, with 10 bases between. CDR1 is DFQATT, CDR2 SNEGSKA, per germline (reference sequence). CDR3 bases: TGCAGTGCTAGAGATTGGGGGGTAACAGATACGCAGTATTTT. Protein: CSARDWGVTDTQYF.

The chain employs TRBV18 and TRBJ2-7; TRBD1 matches 8 bases. The germline V gene encodes CDR1 KGHSH and CDR2 LQKENI. This CDR3 has 15 residues. The V segment lost 2 bases and the J segment 7 bases; nucleotides outside the gene matches: 10. CDR3 loop: CASSPIRQGAEEQYF. For the CDR3, the DNA is TGTGCCAGCTCACCAATCCGGCAGGGGGCTGAAGAGCAGTACTTC.

Only a few counts were recorded for this clonotype. The rearrangement joins TRBV20-1 to TRBJ2-2; the D is unclear. There are 14 residues in the CDR3. CDR1 DFQATT and CDR2 SNEGSKA come from the germline V gene (reference sequence). V was trimmed by 1 base and J by 0 bases, leaving 6 bases between them. Written as DNA, the CDR3 is TGCAGTGCTAGAGCCGCCCCGAACACCGGGGAGCTGTTTTTT. Protein sequence: CSARAAPNTGELFF.